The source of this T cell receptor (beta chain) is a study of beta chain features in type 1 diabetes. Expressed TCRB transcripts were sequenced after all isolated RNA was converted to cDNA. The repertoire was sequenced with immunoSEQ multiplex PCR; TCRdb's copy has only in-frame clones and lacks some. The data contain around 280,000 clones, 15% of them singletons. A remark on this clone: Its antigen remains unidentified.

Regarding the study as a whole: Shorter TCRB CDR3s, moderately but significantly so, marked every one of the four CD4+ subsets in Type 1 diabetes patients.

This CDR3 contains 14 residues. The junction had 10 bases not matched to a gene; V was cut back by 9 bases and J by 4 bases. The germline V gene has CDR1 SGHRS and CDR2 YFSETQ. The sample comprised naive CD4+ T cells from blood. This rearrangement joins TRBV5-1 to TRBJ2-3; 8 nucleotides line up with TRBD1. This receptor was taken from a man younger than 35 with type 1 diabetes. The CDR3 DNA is TGCGCCAATTCAGCAGGGGGCCTGTCAGATACGCAGTATTTT. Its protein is CANSAGGLSDTQYF.